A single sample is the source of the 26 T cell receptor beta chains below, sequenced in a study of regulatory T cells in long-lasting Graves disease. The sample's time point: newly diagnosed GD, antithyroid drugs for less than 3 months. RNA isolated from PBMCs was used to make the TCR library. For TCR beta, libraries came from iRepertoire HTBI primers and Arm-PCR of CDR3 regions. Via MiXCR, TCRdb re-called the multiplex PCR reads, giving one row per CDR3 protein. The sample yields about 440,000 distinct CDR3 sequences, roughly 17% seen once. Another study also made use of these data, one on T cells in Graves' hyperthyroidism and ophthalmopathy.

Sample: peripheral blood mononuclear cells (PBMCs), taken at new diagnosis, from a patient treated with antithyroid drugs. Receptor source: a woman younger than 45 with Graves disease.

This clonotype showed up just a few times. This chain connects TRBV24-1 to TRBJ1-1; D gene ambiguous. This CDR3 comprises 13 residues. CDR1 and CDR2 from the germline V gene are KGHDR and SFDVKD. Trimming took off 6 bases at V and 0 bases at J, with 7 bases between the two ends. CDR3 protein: CATSNKLNTEAFF. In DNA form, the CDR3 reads TGTGCCACCAGTAACAAGCTGAACACTGAAGCTTTCTTT.

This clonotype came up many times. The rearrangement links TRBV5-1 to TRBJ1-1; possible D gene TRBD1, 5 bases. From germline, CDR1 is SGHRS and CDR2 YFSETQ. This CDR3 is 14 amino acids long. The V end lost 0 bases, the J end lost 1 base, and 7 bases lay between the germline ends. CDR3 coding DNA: TGCGCCAGCAGCTTGGCCCAGGGGAACACTGAAGCTTTCTTT. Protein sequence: CASSLAQGNTEAFF.

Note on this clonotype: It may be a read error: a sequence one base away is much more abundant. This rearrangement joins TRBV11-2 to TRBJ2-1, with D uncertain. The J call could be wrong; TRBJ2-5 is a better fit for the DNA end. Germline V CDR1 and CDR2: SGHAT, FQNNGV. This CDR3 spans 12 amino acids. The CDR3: CASRMAWDTQYF. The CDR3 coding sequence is TGTGCCAGCAGAATGGCGTGGGATACCCAGTACTTC.

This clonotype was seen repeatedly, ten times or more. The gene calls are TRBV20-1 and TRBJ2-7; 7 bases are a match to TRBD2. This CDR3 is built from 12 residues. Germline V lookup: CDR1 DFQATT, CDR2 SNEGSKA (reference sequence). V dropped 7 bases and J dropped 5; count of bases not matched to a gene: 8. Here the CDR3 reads CSGQAGVDEQYF. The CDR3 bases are TGCAGTGGCCAGGCGGGAGTCGACGAGCAGTACTTC.

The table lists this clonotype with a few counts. This chain's CDR3 is CASSQVYAGFADTQYF. The CDR3 nucleotides are TGCGCCAGCAGCCAAGTCTATGCGGGGTTTGCAGATACGCAGTATTTT. The J gene is TRBJ2-3, the V gene TRBV4-3; maybe TRBD2 (6 bases). The CDR3 spans 16 residues. Trimming left V 1 base short and J 4 bases short, with 15 bases between. Germline loops: CDR1 LGHNA, CDR2 YSLEER.

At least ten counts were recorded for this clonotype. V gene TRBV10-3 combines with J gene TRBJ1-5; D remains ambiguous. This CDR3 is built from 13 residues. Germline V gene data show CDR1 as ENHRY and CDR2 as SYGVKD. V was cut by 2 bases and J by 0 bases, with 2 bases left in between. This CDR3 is CAISEASNQPQHF. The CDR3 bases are TGTGCCATCAGTGAGGCTAGCAATCAGCCCCAGCATTTT.

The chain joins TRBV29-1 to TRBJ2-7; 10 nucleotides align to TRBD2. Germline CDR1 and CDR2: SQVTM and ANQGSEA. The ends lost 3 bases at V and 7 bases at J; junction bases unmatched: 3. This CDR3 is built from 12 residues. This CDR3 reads CSVETSGREQYF. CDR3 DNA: TGCAGCGTTGAGACTAGCGGGCGGGAGCAGTACTTC.

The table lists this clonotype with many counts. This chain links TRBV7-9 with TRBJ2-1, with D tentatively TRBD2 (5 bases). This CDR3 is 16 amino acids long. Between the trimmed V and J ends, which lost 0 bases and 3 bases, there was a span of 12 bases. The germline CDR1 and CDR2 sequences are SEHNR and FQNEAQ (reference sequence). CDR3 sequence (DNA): TGTGCCAGCAGCTTAGCGCGGCTGGCGGGCTACAATGAGCAGTTCTTC. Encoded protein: CASSLARLAGYNEQFF. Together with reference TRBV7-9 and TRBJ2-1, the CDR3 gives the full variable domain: DTGVSQNPRHKITKRGQNVTFRCDPISEHNRLYWYRQTLGQGPEFLTYFQNEAQLEKSRLLSDRFSAERPKGSFSTLEIQRTEQGDSAMYLCASSLARLAGYNEQFFGPGTRLTVL.

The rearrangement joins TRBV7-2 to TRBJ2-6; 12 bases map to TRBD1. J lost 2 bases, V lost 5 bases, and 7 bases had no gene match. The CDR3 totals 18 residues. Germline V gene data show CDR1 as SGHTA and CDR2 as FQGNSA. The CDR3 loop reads CASSGTGTGGTGANVLTF. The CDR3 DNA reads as TGTGCCAGCAGCGGTACCGGGACAGGGGGCACTGGGGCCAACGTCCTGACTTTC.

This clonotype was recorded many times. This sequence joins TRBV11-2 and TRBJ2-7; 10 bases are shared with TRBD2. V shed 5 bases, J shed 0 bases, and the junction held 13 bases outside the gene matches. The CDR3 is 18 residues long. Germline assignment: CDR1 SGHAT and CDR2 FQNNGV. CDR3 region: CASSPTYRKREGSYEQYF. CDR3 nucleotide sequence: TGTGCCAGCAGCCCTACATACCGAAAGCGGGAGGGCTCCTACGAGCAGTACTTC.

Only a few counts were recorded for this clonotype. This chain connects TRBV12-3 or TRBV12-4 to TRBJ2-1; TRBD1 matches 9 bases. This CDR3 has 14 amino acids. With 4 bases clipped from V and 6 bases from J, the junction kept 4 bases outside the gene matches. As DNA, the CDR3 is TGTGCCAGCAGTTCTACAGGGGGCATCAATGAGCAGTTCTTC. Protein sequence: CASSSTGGINEQFF.

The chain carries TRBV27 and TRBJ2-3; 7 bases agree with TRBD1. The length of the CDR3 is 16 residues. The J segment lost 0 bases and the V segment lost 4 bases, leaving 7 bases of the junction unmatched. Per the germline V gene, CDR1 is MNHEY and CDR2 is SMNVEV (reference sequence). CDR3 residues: CASSSTTGWSTDTQYF. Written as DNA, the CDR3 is TGTGCCAGCAGTTCCACGACAGGGTGGAGCACAGATACGCAGTATTTT.

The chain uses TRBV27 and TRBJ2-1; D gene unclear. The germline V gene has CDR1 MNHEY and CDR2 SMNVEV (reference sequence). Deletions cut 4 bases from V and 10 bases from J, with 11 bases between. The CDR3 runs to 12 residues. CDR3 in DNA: TGTGCCAGCAGTTCCCCCCGATGGGAGCAGTTCTTC. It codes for CASSSPRWEQFF.

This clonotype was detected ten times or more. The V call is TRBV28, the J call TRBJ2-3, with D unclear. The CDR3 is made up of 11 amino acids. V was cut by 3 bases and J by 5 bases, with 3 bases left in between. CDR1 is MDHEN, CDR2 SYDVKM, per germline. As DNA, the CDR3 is TGTGCCAGCAGTTTTGAAGATACGCAGTATTTT. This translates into CASSFEDTQYF.

The CDR3 sequence is CASSQGTSSGNTIYF. CDR3 nucleotide sequence: TGTGCCAGCAGCCAAGGAACGAGCTCTGGAAACACCATATATTTT. The gene calls are TRBV3-1 and TRBJ1-3; D is unclear. Germline CDR1 and CDR2: LGHDT and YNNKEL (reference sequence). Between the trimmed V and J ends, which lost 1 base and 0 bases, there was a span of 7 bases. The CDR3 is 15 residues long.

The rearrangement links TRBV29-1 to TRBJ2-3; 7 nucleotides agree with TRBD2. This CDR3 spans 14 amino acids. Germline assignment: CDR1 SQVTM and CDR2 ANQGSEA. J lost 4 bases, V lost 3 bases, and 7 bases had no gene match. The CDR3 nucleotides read TGCAGCGTTGATCGGTCTAGCGGAGCAGATACGCAGTATTTT. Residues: CSVDRSSGADTQYF.

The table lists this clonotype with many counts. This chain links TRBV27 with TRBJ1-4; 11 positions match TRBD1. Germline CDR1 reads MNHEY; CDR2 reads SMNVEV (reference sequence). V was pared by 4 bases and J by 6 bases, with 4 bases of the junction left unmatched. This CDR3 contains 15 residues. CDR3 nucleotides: TGTGCCAGCAGTTCCGGGACAGGGGGAGATGAAAAACTGTTTTTT. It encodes CASSSGTGGDEKLFF.

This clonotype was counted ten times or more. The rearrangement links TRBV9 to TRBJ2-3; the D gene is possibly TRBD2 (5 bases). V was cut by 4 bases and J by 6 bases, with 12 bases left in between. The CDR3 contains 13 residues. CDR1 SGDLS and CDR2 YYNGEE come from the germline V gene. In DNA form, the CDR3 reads TGTGCCAGCAGCCGGAGAGGCGGGGATACGCAGTATTTT. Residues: CASSRRGGDTQYF.

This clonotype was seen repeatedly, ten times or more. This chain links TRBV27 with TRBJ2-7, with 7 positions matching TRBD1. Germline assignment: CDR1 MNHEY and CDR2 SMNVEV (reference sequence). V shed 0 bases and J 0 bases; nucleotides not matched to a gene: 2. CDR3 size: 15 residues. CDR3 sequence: CASSLSGTASYEQYF. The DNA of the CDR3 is TGTGCCAGCAGTTTATCGGGGACAGCCTCCTACGAGCAGTACTTC.

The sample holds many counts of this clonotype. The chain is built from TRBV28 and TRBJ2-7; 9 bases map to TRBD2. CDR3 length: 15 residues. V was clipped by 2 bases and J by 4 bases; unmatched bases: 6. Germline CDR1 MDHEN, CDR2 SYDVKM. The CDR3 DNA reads TGTGCCAGCAGTTTACGAATAGCGGGAGTTTACGAGCAGTACTTC. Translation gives CASSLRIAGVYEQYF.

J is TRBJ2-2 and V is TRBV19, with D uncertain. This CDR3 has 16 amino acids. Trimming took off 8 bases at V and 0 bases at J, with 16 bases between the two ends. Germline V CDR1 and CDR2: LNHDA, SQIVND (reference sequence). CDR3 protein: CASAKRGPSNTGELFF. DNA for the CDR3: TGTGCCAGTGCAAAACGCGGACCGTCGAACACCGGGGAGCTGTTTTTT.

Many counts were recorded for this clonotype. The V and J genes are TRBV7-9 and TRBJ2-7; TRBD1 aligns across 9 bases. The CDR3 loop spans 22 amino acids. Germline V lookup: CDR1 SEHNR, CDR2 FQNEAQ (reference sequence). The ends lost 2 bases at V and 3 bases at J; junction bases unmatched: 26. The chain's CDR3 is CASSLRGGGAGQGIPDIYEQYF. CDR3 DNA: TGTGCCAGCAGCTTACGAGGTGGTGGCGCGGGACAGGGCATCCCTGATATCTACGAGCAGTACTTC.

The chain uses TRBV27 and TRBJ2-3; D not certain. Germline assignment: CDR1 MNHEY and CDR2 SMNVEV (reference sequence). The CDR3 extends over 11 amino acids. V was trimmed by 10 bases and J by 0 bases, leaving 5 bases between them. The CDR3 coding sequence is TGTGCCACCCAGAGCACAGATACGCAGTATTTT. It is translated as CATQSTDTQYF.

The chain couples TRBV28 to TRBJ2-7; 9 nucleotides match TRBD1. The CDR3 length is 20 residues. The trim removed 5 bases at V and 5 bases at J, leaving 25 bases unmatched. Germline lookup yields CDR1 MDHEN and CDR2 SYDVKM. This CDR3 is CASSAGTGRFRRHKGNEQYF. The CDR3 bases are TGTGCCAGCAGTGCCGGGACAGGGCGCTTTCGCCGACACAAGGGGAACGAGCAGTACTTC.

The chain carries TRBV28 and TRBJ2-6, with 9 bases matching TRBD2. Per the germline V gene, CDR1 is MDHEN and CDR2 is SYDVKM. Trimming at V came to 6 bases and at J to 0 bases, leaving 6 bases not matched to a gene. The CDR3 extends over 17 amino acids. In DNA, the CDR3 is TGTGCCAGCAGCTTGGCAGCGGGGGGCTCTGGGGCCAACGTCCTGACTTTC. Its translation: CASSLAAGGSGANVLTF.

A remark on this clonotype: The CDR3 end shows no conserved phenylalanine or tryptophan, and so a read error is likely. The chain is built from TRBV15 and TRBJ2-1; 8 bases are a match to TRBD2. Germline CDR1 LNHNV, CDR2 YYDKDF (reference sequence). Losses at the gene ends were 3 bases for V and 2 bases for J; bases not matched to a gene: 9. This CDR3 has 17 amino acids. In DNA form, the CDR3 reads TGTGCCACCAGCAGGGGGTTGCGGGAGGTCGCCTACAATGAGCAGTTCTCC. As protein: CATSRGLREVAYNEQFS.